This T cell receptor beta chain originates from a study of blood T cell repertoires in COVID-19 (dated by TCRdb to the early 2020s). With regard to the full study: The collaborator samples originated in the United States, Italy and Spain and spanned the acute and convalescent phases of COVID-19. The material from the prospective study consisted of cDNA or gDNA derived from T cells, B-cell-depleted T cells, or PBMCs. Deeply sampled blood TCRbeta repertoires from subjects exposed to, actively infected with, or recovered from COVID-19 were included in the dataset. The repertoires were released in a freely available public database intended as a resource for research on the immune response to SARS-CoV-2. Samples were obtained from the ongoing ImmuneRACE study (first 160 participants) and from over 1,000 subjects provided by 6 global collaborators. The sample metadata nearly always contained a de-identified subject ID, COVID-19 status, age in years and sex. Where available, HLA class I and class II types were taken from metadata supplied by the sample provider and were not determined by assay-based typing.

Whole blood was collected in K2EDTA tubes by collaborating institutions according to the institutions' own protocols. Collaborator samples were shipped for TCRbeta analysis as frozen whole blood, isolated PBMCs, or DNA extracted from either sample type. Note on this clone: Its antigen target is currently unknown. No clone much larger than this one lies a single base away; base qualities are absent.

General findings and caveats noted by the study authors: The quantity of clinical and demographic metadata differed by source and by participant and was supplied without curation.

The CDR3 goes from the cysteine to the phenylalanine over 15 residues. The entry retains the CDR3 DNA only, 45 bases that are in frame from base 1. The CDR1 and CDR2 encoded by the germline V gene (reference sequence) are SEHNR and FQNEAQ. For this chain, trimming is 1 base at the V end and 12 bases at the J end, and the number of junction bases without a gene match is 10. The immunoSEQ Assay, a bias-controlled multiplex PCR, was used to amplify TCRbeta CDR3 regions from genomic DNA. For the original study's pipeline: Within the assay, amplification of reference gene primers was used to estimate how many nucleated cells each sample contained. Sequence reads were collapsed and filtered to measure the absolute abundance of every unique TCRbeta CDR3 rearrangement. For each sample, productive Simpson clonality was calculated as the square root of Simpson's diversity index across productive rearrangements. TCRdb holds this immuneACCESS table with in-frame rearrangements only. Some clones are missing; in checked studies, unresolved V genes explain under half, and the rest has no known cause. V and J calls and clone size are those listed in that table; D and trimming were worked out from the DNA. The sample table holds about 75,000 clones, of which around nine tenths were seen once. Roughly 19% of the sample goes to the ten largest clones.

The clonotype originates from a human donor in a cohort sampled during active COVID-19. Sequencing was carried out using peripheral blood. The V and J genes are TRBV7-9 and TRBJ2-1; the junction holds 9 bases that match TRBD2. This receptor carries the CDR3 CASSLGLAELRGQFF. The DNA is TGTGCCAGCAGCTTAGGACTAGCGGAATTAAGGGGGCAGTTCTTC.